Each of the 10 T cell receptor beta chains below was sequenced from the same sample in a study of shared clonotypes between healthy human individuals. Sequencing was performed with immunoSEQ multiplex PCR; in TCRdb, only in-frame clones are kept and a portion is missing. This table has about 2 million clones, about 95% appearing once. Naive CD8 cells, CD45RO-negative and positively selected for CCR7, excluded terminally differentiated effector memory CD45RA+ cells. Sequencing was carried out using naive CD8+ T cells sorted from blood. These receptors were collected from a man between 18 and 29 years old in good health.

V usage is TRBV4-3 and J usage is TRBJ1-2, with TRBD1 matching over 10 bases. The V gene's germline CDR1 is LGHNA and CDR2 YSLEER. J gave up 4 bases and V 4 bases, and 6 bases lay outside the gene matches. CDR3 length: 15 residues. CDR3 sequence (DNA): TGCGCCAGCAGCCCGGGACAGGGGTTTTTCTATGGCTACACCTTC. Its translation: CASSPGQGFFYGYTF.

This clone was seen only once. This chain uses TRBV7-9 with TRBJ2-1, with a tentative D call TRBD2 (5 bases). Trimming took off 6 bases at V and 5 bases at J, with 20 bases between the two ends. In germline, CDR1 is SEHNR, CDR2 FQNEAQ (reference sequence). The CDR3 is 16 residues long. The CDR3 sequence: CASRLLTGLRDNEQFF. The DNA for the CDR3 is TGTGCCAGCAGACTCTTGACCGGACTTCGAGACAATGAGCAGTTCTTC.

On this clone itself: Additional DNA sequences in this sample encode the identical CDR3. The rearrangement links TRBV9 to TRBJ1-3, with TRBD1 identical over 7 bases. V was pared by 3 bases and J by 2 bases, with 2 bases of the junction left unmatched. Germline V CDR1 and CDR2: SGDLS, YYNGEE. There are 14 residues in the CDR3. In DNA form, the CDR3 reads TGTGCCAGCAGCGACACAGGGGCTGGAAACACCATATATTTT. Translating it yields CASSDTGAGNTIYF.

The chain joins TRBV5-6 to TRBJ1-1; D perhaps matches TRBD1 (5 bases). The CDR3 has 14 residues. CDR1 SGHDT and CDR2 YYEEEE come from the germline V gene. Trimming took 0 bases from V and 3 from J, leaving 9 bases between them. CDR3 sequence (DNA): TGTGCCAGCAGCTTGGAAGGGGCGGACACTGAAGCTTTCTTT. Protein product: CASSLEGADTEAFF.

This rearrangement joins TRBV5-6 to TRBJ2-2, with TRBD2 matching over 9 bases. The germline gives CDR1 SGHDT, CDR2 YYEEEE. After removal of 4 bases from V and 3 bases from J, the junction contained 4 bases not matched to a gene. This CDR3 region has 15 residues. The CDR3 spells CASSASGEYTGELFF. The CDR3 region has the DNA TGTGCCAGCAGCGCTAGCGGGGAGTACACCGGGGAGCTGTTTTTT.

The chain is built from TRBV7-9 and TRBJ2-5; D ambiguous. The CDR3 has 14 residues. Per the germline V gene, CDR1 is SEHNR and CDR2 is FQNEAQ (reference sequence). The V end was cut by 4 bases, the J end by 1 base, with 10 bases between. The chain's CDR3 is CASSSDGFQETQYF. Here the CDR3 DNA reads TGTGCCAGCAGCTCGGACGGGTTCCAAGAGACCCAGTACTTC.

V usage is TRBV25-1 and J usage is TRBJ2-2; D might be TRBD2 (5 bases). The CDR3 is 15 residues long. V lost 3 bases and J 1 base, leaving 9 bases between the germline ends. Per germline, CDR1 MGHDK and CDR2 SYGVNS. CDR3 sequence: CASSEDSENTGELFF. In DNA form, the CDR3 reads TGTGCCAGCAGTGAGGATAGCGAGAACACCGGGGAGCTGTTTTTT.

This rearrangement joins TRBV29-1 to TRBJ2-7, with D possibly TRBD2 on 5 matching bases. Germline CDR1 reads SQVTM; CDR2 reads ANQGSEA. V dropped 0 bases and J dropped 3 bases, with 9 bases sitting between them. CDR3 length equals 13 residues. The CDR3 DNA follows: TGCAGCGTTGAAGATCCCGGGGACTACGAGCAGTACTTC. This gives the protein CSVEDPGDYEQYF.

Remarks on this clone: The same CDR3 arises from other DNA sequences in this sample as well. This CDR3 reads CAWSALAGTTDTQYF. CDR3 in DNA: TGTGCCTGGAGCGCACTAGCGGGGACAACAGATACGCAGTATTTT. V and J are TRBV30 and TRBJ2-3; 10 bases align to TRBD2. Trimming removed 3 bases from V and 3 bases from J; junction bases left unmatched: 6. CDR1 and CDR2 from the germline V gene are GTSNPN and SVGIG (reference sequence). The length of the CDR3 is 15 residues. The variable domain in full, with the rest retrieved from reference TRBV30 and TRBJ2-3, is SQTIHQWPATLVQPVGSPLSLECTVEGTSNPNLYWYRQAAGRGLQLLFYSVGIGQISSEVPQNLSASRPQDRQFILSSKKLLLSDSGFYLCAWSALAGTTDTQYFGPGTRLTVL.

The chain recombines TRBV2 with TRBJ2-3; TRBD2 aligns across 8 bases. Germline assignment: CDR1 SNHLY and CDR2 FYNNEI. V was pared by 8 bases and J by 2 bases, with 6 bases of the junction left unmatched. CDR3 length: 14 amino acids. The CDR3 DNA reads as TGTGCCAGCTGCGGGGGGCCAAACACAGATACGCAGTATTTT. Amino acids: CASCGGPNTDTQYF.